Sequencing of this TCR beta chain was carried out in a study of cytomegalovirus exposure and HLA in healthy donors. General study findings and limits: In a later analysis, specific HLA alleles were associated with 15,000 to 20,000 TCR beta sequences at a 0.05 false discovery rate. The authors later found most CMV-associated TCR beta chains appeared HLA-restricted. Exclusion as indistinguishable affected some V segments, including TRBV6-2 and TRBV6-3.

As to this clone: Its antigen is currently unknown.

CDR1 and CDR2 (germline): MNHNS, SASEGT. CDR3 length: 16 amino acids. Trimming cost V 0 bases and J 1 base, with 13 bases left between them. Primers: 60 Vbeta forward and 13 Jbeta reverse. Assay used: immunoSEQ multiplex PCR; TCRdb lists only in-frame clones, some missing. The table records some 56,000 clones, around 62% of them present only once. These donors counted as nominally healthy when sampled, but unrecorded immune exposures were likely. The source material was PBMCs. The chain joins TRBV6-1 to TRBJ2-7; D perhaps matches TRBD1 (5 bases). The source of this sequence is a human donor in good health. The CDR3 DNA is TGTGCCAGCAGTGAAGCGGGGTACAGGCTGTCCTACGAGCAGTACTTC. Amino acid sequence: CASSEAGYRLSYEQYF.